This T cell receptor beta chain was identified during a study of blood T cell repertoires in COVID-19. Study as a whole: Sources were T cells, B-cell-depleted T cells, or PBMCs; the material itself was cDNA or gDNA.

Methods used by the authors: The assay estimated nucleated cells by amplifying reference gene primers. The protocol was immunoSEQ multiplex PCR, while the TCRdb copy is restricted to in-frame clones and leaves out a portion. The D gene and trimming were derived from the DNA, and the V and J assignments and clone size from that table. Of around 290,000 clones listed, 70% to 90% were seen once; the top ten hold approximately 7.8%. The germline gives CDR1 SGHDT, CDR2 YYEEEE. Trimming removed 4 bases from V and 5 bases from J, with 15 bases in between. CDR3 length equals 14 residues. Specimen: peripheral blood. The chain is built from TRBV5-6 and TRBJ1-2, with D possibly being TRBD1 (6 bases). The sequence came from a woman in her 50s who had recovered from COVID-19. CDR3 coding DNA: TGTGCCAGCAGCGTGGGACAAAAAGTATATGGCTACACCTTC. As protein: CASSVGQKVYGYTF.